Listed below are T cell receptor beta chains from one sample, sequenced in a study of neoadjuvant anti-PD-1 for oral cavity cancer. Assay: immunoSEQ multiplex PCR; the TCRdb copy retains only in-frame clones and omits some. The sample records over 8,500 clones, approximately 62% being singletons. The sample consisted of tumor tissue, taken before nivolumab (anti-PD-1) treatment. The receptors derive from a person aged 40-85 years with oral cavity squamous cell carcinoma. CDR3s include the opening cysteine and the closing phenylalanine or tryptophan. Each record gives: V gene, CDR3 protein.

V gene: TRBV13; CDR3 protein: CASSLVGKAGNTIYF
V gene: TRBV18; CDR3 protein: CASSPPSRAGANVLTF
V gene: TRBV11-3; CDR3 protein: CASSLVQGREEQFF
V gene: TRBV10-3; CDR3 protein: CAISRRELYTGELFF
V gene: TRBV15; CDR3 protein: CATSRGTSSDEQYF
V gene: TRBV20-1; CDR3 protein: CSAKDYNEQFF
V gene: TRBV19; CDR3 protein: CASSIDRFQPLHF
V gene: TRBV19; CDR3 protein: CASSIAGDRNQPQHF
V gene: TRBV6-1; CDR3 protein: CASSELAGGSDTQYF
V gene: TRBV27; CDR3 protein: CASRGVGVSSYNEQFF
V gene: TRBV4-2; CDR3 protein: CASSQEGGRGTDTQYF
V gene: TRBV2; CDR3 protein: CASSEIRGHLVQPQHF
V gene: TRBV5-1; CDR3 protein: CASSPNRDYNEQFF
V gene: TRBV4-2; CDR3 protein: CASSQARGGIIYTF
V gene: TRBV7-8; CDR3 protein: CASSQEPGQSSYGYTF
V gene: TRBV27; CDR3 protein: CASSSPPGSYEQYF
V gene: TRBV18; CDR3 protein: CASSTRVGPAHNEQFF
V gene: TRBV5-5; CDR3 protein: CASSFSLLSNTGELFF
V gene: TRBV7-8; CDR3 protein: CASSRYRGTTNTEAFF
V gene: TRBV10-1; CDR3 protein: CASSRTSGRASEQFF
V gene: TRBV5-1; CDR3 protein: CASSSSGSIYNEQFF
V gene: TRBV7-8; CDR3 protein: CASSLVVARFAGANVLTF
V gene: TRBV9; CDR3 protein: CASTVDLNYGYTF
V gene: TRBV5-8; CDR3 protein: CASSSRGNTIYF
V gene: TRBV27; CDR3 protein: CASSPANRVLVEQFF